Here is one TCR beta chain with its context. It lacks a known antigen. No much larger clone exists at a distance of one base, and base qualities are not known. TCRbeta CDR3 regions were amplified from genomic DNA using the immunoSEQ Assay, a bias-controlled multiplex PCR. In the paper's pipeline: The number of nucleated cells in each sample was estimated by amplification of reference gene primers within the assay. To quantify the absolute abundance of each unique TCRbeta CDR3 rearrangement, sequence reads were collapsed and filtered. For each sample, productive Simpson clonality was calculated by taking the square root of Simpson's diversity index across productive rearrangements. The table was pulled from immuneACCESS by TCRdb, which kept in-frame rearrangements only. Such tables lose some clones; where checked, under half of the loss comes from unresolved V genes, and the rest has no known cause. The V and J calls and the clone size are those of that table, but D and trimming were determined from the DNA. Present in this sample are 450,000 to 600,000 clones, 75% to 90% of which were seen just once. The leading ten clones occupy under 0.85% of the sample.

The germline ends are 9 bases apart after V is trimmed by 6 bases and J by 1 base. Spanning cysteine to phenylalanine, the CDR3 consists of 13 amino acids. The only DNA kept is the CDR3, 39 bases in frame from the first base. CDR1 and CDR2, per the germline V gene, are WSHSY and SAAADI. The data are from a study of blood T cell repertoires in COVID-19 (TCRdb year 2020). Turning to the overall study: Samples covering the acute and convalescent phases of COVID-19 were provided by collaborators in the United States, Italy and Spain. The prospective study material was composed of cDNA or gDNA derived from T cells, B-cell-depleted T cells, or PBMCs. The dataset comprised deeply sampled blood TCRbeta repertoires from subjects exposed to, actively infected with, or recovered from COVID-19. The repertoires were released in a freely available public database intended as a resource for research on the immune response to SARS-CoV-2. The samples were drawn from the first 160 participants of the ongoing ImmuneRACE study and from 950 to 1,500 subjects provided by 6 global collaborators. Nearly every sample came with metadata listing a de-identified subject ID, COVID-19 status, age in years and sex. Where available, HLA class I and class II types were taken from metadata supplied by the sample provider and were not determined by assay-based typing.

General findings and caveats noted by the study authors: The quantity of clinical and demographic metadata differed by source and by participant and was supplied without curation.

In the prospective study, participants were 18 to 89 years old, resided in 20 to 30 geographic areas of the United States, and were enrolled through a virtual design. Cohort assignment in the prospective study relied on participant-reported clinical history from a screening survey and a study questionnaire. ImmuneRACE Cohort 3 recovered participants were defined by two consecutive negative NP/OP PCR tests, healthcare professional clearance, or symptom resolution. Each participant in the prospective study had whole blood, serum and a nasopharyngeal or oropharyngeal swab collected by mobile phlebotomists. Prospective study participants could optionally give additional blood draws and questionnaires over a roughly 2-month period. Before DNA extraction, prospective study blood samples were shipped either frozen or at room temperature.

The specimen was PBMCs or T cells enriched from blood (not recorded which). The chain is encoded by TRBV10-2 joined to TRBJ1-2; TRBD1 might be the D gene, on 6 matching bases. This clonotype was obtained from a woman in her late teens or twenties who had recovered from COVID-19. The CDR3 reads CASSPDSNYGYTF. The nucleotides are TGCGCCAGCAGCCCGGACAGTAACTATGGCTACACCTTC.